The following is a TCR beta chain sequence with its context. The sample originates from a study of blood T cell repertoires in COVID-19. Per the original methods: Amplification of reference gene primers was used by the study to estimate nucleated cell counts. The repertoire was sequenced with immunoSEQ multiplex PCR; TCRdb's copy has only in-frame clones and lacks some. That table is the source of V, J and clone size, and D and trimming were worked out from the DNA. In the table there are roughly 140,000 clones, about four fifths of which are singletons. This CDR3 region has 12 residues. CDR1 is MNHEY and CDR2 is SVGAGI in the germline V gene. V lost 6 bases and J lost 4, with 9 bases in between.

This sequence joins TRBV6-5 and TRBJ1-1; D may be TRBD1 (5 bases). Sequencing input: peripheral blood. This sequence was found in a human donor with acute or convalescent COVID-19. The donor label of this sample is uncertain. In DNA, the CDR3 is TGTGCCAGCAGGGGGCAAGGCACTGAAGCTTTCTTT. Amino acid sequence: CASRGQGTEAFF.